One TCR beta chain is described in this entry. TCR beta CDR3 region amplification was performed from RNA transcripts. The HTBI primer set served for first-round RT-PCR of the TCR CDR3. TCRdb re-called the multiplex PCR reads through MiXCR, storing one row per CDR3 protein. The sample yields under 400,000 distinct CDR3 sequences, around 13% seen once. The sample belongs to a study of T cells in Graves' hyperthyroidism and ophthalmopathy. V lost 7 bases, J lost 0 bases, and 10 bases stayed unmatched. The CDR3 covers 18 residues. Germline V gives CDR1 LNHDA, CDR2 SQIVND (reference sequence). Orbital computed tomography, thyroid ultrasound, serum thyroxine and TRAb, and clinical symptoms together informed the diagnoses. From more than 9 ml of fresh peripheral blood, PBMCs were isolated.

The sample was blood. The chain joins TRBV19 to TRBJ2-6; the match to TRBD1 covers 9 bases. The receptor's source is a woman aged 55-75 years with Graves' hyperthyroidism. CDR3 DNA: TGTGCCAGTAATCGCATCGGACAGGGGATCTCTGGGGCCAACGTCCTGACTTTC. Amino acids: CASNRIGQGISGANVLTF. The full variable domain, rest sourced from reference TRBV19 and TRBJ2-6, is DGGITQSPKYLFRKEGQNVTLSCEQNLNHDAMYWYRQDPGQGLRLIYYSQIVNDFQKGDIAEGYSVSREKKESFPLTVTSAQKNPTAFYLCASNRIGQGISGANVLTFGAGSRLTVL.